Detailed here is one TCR beta chain. The CDR3 sequence is 14 residues long. Germline-derived CDR1 and CDR2 are SGHAT and FQDESV (reference sequence). V lost 5 bases and J lost 2, with 12 bases in between. Patients at the Seattle site were enrolled during active infection and followed longitudinally. The data derive from a study of blood T cell repertoires in COVID-19. Turning to the study itself: Samples representing acute and convalescent COVID-19 were sourced from the United States, Italy and Spain. The cDNA or gDNA used as material had been derived from T cells, B-cell-depleted T cells, or PBMCs.

In the study's own analysis: Estimation of nucleated cell counts was performed using reference gene primer amplification. Clones were sequenced by immunoSEQ multiplex PCR, and TCRdb holds only the in-frame ones, with some missing. V and J calls and clone size are those listed in that table; D and trimming were worked out from the DNA. The data show about 170,000 clones, with around four fifths seen just once and about 8.1% held by the top ten. This TCR came from a woman aged 80 or older with COVID-19, enrolled during active disease. The genes are TRBV11-1 and TRBJ1-1; D gene uncertain. What was sequenced was peripheral blood. The CDR3 DNA reads TGTGCCAGCAGCCTACTCCCCGTTAACACTGAAGCTTTCTTT. Translated, it gives CASSLLPVNTEAFF.